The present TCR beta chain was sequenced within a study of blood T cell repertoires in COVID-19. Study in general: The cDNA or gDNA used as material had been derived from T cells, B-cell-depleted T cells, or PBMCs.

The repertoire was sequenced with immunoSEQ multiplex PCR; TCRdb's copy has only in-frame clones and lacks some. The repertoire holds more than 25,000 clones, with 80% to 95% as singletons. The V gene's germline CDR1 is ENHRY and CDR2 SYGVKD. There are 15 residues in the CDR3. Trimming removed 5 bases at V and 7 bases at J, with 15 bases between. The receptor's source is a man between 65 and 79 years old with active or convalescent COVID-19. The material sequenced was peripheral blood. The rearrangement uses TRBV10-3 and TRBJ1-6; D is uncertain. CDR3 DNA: TGTGCCATCAGTCCCCAAGCTACGGGGAATTCACCCCTCCACTTT. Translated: CAISPQATGNSPLHF.